Following are 27 T cell receptor beta chains from one sample sequenced in a study of cytomegalovirus exposure and HLA in healthy donors. Sequenced by immunoSEQ multiplex PCR; TCRdb stores in-frame clones only, minus some. Altogether around 260,000 clones are present, 90% being singletons, with the ten largest covering approximately 3.1%. The material sequenced was PBMCs. These receptors were obtained from a woman in her 30s in good health and CMV-seronegative.

This clone is a singleton in its sample. J is TRBJ1-4 and V is TRBV5-8, with 9 bases fitting TRBD1. CDR3 length: 15 residues. J lost 1 base, V lost 5 bases, and 3 bases had no gene match. Germline CDR1 and CDR2: SGHTS and YDEGEE. The CDR3 loop is CASSQGQGTNEKLFF. CDR3 nucleotide sequence: TGTGCCAGCAGTCAGGGACAGGGAACTAATGAAAAACTGTTTTTT.

The gene calls are TRBV10-3 and TRBJ2-4; TRBD2 aligns across 9 bases. J lost 2 bases, V lost 2 bases, and 13 bases had no gene match. This CDR3 is 19 amino acids long. Germline values: CDR1 ENHRY, CDR2 SYGVKD. The CDR3 DNA is TGTGCCATCAGTGAGATAGGGAATAGCGGGAGAGGCCCCAAAAACATTCAGTACTTC. This gives the protein CAISEIGNSGRGPKNIQYF.

For the CDR3, the DNA is TGTGCCAGCAGCCCGAACAGGGGATGGGAGACCCAGTACTTC. It specifies CASSPNRGWETQYF. This sequence joins TRBV11-2 and TRBJ2-5, with 7 nucleotides matching TRBD1. The CDR3 contains 14 residues. The germline V gene encodes CDR1 SGHAT and CDR2 FQNNGV. The ends lost 5 bases at V and 5 bases at J; junction bases unmatched: 8.

V and J are TRBV7-9 and TRBJ2-2, with 7 nucleotides matching TRBD1. V was clipped by 5 bases and J by 1 base; unmatched bases: 7. There are 16 residues in the CDR3. CDR1 SEHNR and CDR2 FQNEAQ come from the germline V gene (reference sequence). The CDR3 DNA sequence: TGTGCCAGCAGCCTAACCGACAGGGAGAACACCGGGGAGCTGTTTTTT. Translation gives CASSLTDRENTGELFF.

The chain combines TRBV20-1 with TRBJ2-3; D remains unclear. Germline CDR1 is DFQATT and CDR2 is SNEGSKA (reference sequence). There are 10 residues in the CDR3. Trimming removed 6 bases from V and 5 bases from J, with 6 bases in between. CDR3 bases: TGCAGTGCCGCGCGAGATACGCAGTATTTT. Protein sequence: CSAARDTQYF.

The rearrangement links TRBV11-2 to TRBJ1-5; D call uncertain. The CDR3 consists of 13 residues. Germline assignment: CDR1 SGHAT and CDR2 FQNNGV. Trimming left V 3 bases short and J 3 bases short, with 6 bases between. The CDR3 nucleotides are TGTGCCAGCAGCTTCGGCGACAATCAGCCCCAGCATTTT. It translates to CASSFGDNQPQHF.

This chain joins TRBV7-9 and TRBJ2-7; D call uncertain. CDR3 size: 13 residues. V lost 4 bases to trimming and J lost 0 bases, with 7 bases between them. The germline gives CDR1 SEHNR, CDR2 FQNEAQ (reference sequence). The CDR3 loop is CASSYAGSYEQYF. The CDR3 DNA sequence: TGTGCCAGCAGCTACGCTGGCTCCTACGAGCAGTACTTC.

The chain couples TRBV19 to TRBJ2-5, with TRBD2 identical over 10 bases. The J segment lost 7 bases and the V segment lost 4 bases, leaving 9 bases of the junction unmatched. The CDR3 sequence is 15 residues long. The germline CDR1 and CDR2 sequences are LNHDA and SQIVND (reference sequence). The CDR3 DNA follows: TGTGCCAGTAGTAGTCAAGCGGGAGGGCTTCCGACCCAGTACTTC. Its protein product is CASSSQAGGLPTQYF. The full variable domain, in which reference TRBV19 and TRBJ2-5 provide the parts outside the CDR3, is DGGITQSPKYLFRKEGQNVTLSCEQNLNHDAMYWYRQDPGQGLRLIYYSQIVNDFQKGDIAEGYSVSREKKESFPLTVTSAQKNPTAFYLCASSSQAGGLPTQYFGPGTRLLVL.

In this sample, this clone turned up a few times. The chain combines TRBV7-3 with TRBJ2-2, with 8 bases identical to TRBD1. V trimming: 5 bases; J trimming: 8 bases; junction bases outside the gene matches: 19. The CDR3 extends over 18 amino acids. Germline V gives CDR1 SGHTA, CDR2 FQGTGA. For the CDR3, the DNA is TGTGCCAGCAGCCCCAAGGGGCAGGGGGCTAGGTTCACGGGGGAGCTGTTTTTT. It encodes CASSPKGQGARFTGELFF.

This sequence joins TRBV27 and TRBJ1-2; D is ambiguous. CDR1 is MNHEY and CDR2 is SMNVEV in the germline V gene (reference sequence). This CDR3 is 13 amino acids long. Trimming removed 8 bases at V and 1 base at J, with 11 bases between. The CDR3 here is CASGIGVNYGYTF. For the CDR3, the DNA is TGTGCCAGCGGAATAGGAGTTAACTATGGCTACACCTTC.

The V call is TRBV2, the J call TRBJ1-1, with D possibly matching TRBD1 (5 bases). The CDR3 is 16 amino acids. Per germline, CDR1 SNHLY and CDR2 FYNNEI. The V gene lost 3 bases and the J gene lost 1 base, with 15 bases spanning the gap. CDR3 loop: CASSDPPQDTNTEAFF. The CDR3 nucleotides read TGTGCCAGCAGTGACCCCCCCCAGGACACGAACACTGAAGCTTTCTTT.

The chain recombines TRBV4-3 with TRBJ2-1, with TRBD2 matching over 13 bases. Trimming cost V 1 base and J 7 bases; bases outside gene matches: 10. Germline CDR1 LGHNA, CDR2 YSLEER. The CDR3 has 18 amino acids. The CDR3 reads CASSQVRAGTSGKNEQFF. In DNA, the CDR3 is TGCGCCAGCAGCCAAGTTAGGGCCGGGACTAGCGGGAAAAATGAGCAGTTCTTC.

V gene TRBV19 combines with J gene TRBJ2-1; D uncertain. Trimming left V 7 bases short and J 6 bases short, with 19 bases between. Germline CDR1 and CDR2: LNHDA and SQIVND (reference sequence). The CDR3 consists of 15 residues. CDR3 bases: TGTGCCAGTACATGGGGTATAGTACCAGGCAATGAGCAGTTCTTC. Its translation is CASTWGIVPGNEQFF.

The genes are TRBV19 and TRBJ2-5, with D possibly being TRBD2 (5 bases). The CDR3 is made up of 15 amino acids. Trimming took 8 bases from V and 1 from J, leaving 17 bases between them. The germline V gene encodes CDR1 LNHDA and CDR2 SQIVND (reference sequence). CDR3 DNA sequence: TGTGCCAGTTCACTAAGCGGAGGCACCCAAGAGACCCAGTACTTC. Translated: CASSLSGGTQETQYF.

This rearrangement joins TRBV6-1 to TRBJ2-5; TRBD2 is a possible D gene (6 bases). In germline, CDR1 is MNHNS, CDR2 SASEGT. The CDR3 contains 17 residues. The V gene lost 2 bases and the J gene lost 2 bases, with 18 bases spanning the gap. The CDR3 bases are TGTGCCAGCAGTGAAATCGTTCGGCTAGCGCTTCAAGAGACCCAGTACTTC. Translation: CASSEIVRLALQETQYF.

The chain combines TRBV18 with TRBJ2-7, with D perhaps matching TRBD1 or TRBD2 (5 bases each). Germline CDR1 reads KGHSH; CDR2 reads LQKENI. The CDR3 has 15 residues. The V gene lost 0 bases and the J gene lost 2 bases, with 11 bases spanning the gap. In nucleotides, the CDR3 is TGTGCCAGCTCACCACCAGGGACGGCGACCTACGAGCAGTACTTC. Amino acids: CASSPPGTATYEQYF.

This clone appeared once. The V call is TRBV9, the J call TRBJ2-1; no definite D call. Germline-derived CDR1 and CDR2 are SGDLS and YYNGEE. Trimming pared 4 bases from V and 8 bases from J, leaving 7 bases between. This CDR3 contains 11 residues. This CDR3 reads CASSPGHEQFF. The CDR3, as DNA: TGTGCCAGCAGCCCGGGCCATGAGCAGTTCTTC.

The CDR3 reads CASSQDDPGPTDTQYF. For the CDR3, the DNA is TGCGCCAGCAGCCAAGATGATCCCGGGCCCACAGATACGCAGTATTTT. This chain links TRBV4-1 with TRBJ2-3; D remains ambiguous. V was trimmed by 0 bases and J by 2 bases, leaving 12 bases between them. CDR3 size: 16 residues. Germline-derived CDR1 and CDR2 are MGHRA and YSYEKL.

The chain is built from TRBV28 and TRBJ2-7; a possible D gene is TRBD2 (6 bases). Per germline, CDR1 MDHEN and CDR2 SYDVKM. Trimming removed 1 base at V and 0 bases at J, with 16 bases between. The CDR3 spans 17 residues. The CDR3 region has the DNA TGTGCCAGCAGTTTATCCCCAGCGGGCTCTAGCTCCTACGAGCAGTACTTC. Encoded protein: CASSLSPAGSSSYEQYF. Looking up the rest from reference TRBV28 and TRBJ2-7 gives the full variable domain: DVKVTQSSRYLVKRTGEKVFLECVQDMDHENMFWYRQDPGLGLRLIYFSYDVKMKEKGDIPEGYSVSREKKERFSLILESASTNQTSMYLCASSLSPAGSSSYEQYFGPGTRLTVT.

This clone was detected ten times or more. J is TRBJ2-1 and V is TRBV30, with D perhaps TRBD1 (6 bases). This CDR3 has 11 amino acids. Trimming pared 3 bases from V and 6 bases from J, leaving 6 bases between. Germline CDR1 and CDR2: GTSNPN and SVGIG (reference sequence). CDR3: CAWSRGNEQFF. CDR3 coding DNA: TGTGCCTGGAGCAGGGGCAATGAGCAGTTCTTC. Combining the CDR3 with reference TRBV30 and TRBJ2-1 gives the whole variable domain SQTIHQWPATLVQPVGSPLSLECTVEGTSNPNLYWYRQAAGRGLQLLFYSVGIGQISSEVPQNLSASRPQDRQFILSSKKLLLSDSGFYLCAWSRGNEQFFGPGTRLTVL.

V gene TRBV28 combines with J gene TRBJ2-3, with 13 bases fitting TRBD2. Germline CDR1 reads MDHEN; CDR2 reads SYDVKM. Trimming at V came to 4 bases and at J to 4 bases, leaving 5 bases not matched to a gene. The CDR3 is made up of 16 amino acids. CDR3 in DNA: TGTGCCAGCAGTTCGGGACTAGCGGGAAGGGCAGATACGCAGTATTTT. Its translation: CASSSGLAGRADTQYF.

The rearrangement joins TRBV13 to TRBJ2-6; unclear D gene. V lost 5 bases and J lost 3, with 11 bases in between. The CDR3 has 15 residues. CDR1 is PRHDT and CDR2 is FYEKMQ in the germline V gene (reference sequence). CDR3 protein: CASSLGSYGANVLTF. The CDR3 region has the DNA TGTGCCAGCAGCCTTGGCTCGTATGGGGCCAACGTCCTGACTTTC.

The chain links TRBV4-1 to TRBJ1-4; 8 bases fit TRBD1. There are 18 residues in the CDR3. The germline gives CDR1 MGHRA, CDR2 YSYEKL. The V segment lost 0 bases and the J segment 7 bases; nucleotides outside the gene matches: 13. The CDR3 bases are TGCGCCAGCAGCCAAGACAGGGGGCGGAGGTCCGATATTGAAAAACTGTTTTTT. It yields the protein CASSQDRGRRSDIEKLFF.

This clone was found once. The chain couples TRBV10-2 to TRBJ2-7; 7 bases agree with TRBD2. Per the germline V gene, CDR1 is WSHSY and CDR2 is SAAADI. V lost 4 bases and J lost 1; bases outside the gene matches: 7. This CDR3 spans 15 amino acids. CDR3 DNA: TGCGCCAGCAGTGGAACGGCTAGCGGTTCCTACGAGCAGTACTTC. Its translation is CASSGTASGSYEQYF.

The chain carries TRBV27 and TRBJ2-2; tentatively, D is TRBD2 (5 bases). The germline CDR1 and CDR2 sequences are MNHEY and SMNVEV (reference sequence). Trimming pared 4 bases from V and 4 bases from J, leaving 7 bases between. This CDR3 comprises 13 residues. The CDR3 here is CASSYTSTGELFF. As DNA, the CDR3 is TGTGCCAGCAGTTATACTAGCACCGGGGAGCTGTTTTTT.

V usage is TRBV4-3 and J usage is TRBJ2-1; D gene uncertain. Per the germline V gene, CDR1 is LGHNA and CDR2 is YSLEER. Trimming left V 0 bases short and J 0 bases short, with 9 bases between. The CDR3 consists of 16 residues. The CDR3 reads CASSQERVSSYNEQFF. DNA of the CDR3: TGCGCCAGCAGCCAAGAGCGAGTGAGCTCCTACAATGAGCAGTTCTTC.

V is TRBV15 and J is TRBJ2-7; D might be TRBD2 (6 bases). The germline V gene has CDR1 LNHNV and CDR2 YYDKDF (reference sequence). V was trimmed by 2 bases and J by 1 base, leaving 15 bases between them. This CDR3 has 16 amino acids. Here the CDR3 reads CATSRIPPGASYEQYF. DNA of the CDR3: TGTGCCACCAGCAGAATCCCCCCGGGAGCATCCTACGAGCAGTACTTC.